This T cell receptor beta chain stems from a study of blood T cell repertoires in COVID-19. At the level of the study: Acute-phase and convalescent COVID-19 samples originated in the United States, Italy and Spain. The cDNA or gDNA used as material had been derived from T cells, B-cell-depleted T cells, or PBMCs.

The length of the CDR3 is 12 residues. Germline V lookup: CDR1 SQVTM, CDR2 ANQGSEA. V lost 6 bases to trimming and J lost 2 bases, with 10 bases between them. Authors' data handling: Reference gene primer amplification gave estimated nucleated cell counts. Sequenced by immunoSEQ multiplex PCR; TCRdb stores in-frame clones only, minus some. That table furnishes V, J and clone size, whereas the DNA furnished D and trimming. The sample holds roughly 360,000 clones, approximately 88% seen once. Allocation to cohorts depended on clinical history reported by the participants. The specimen sequenced was PBMCs or T cells enriched from blood (not recorded which). The clonotype was recovered from a woman younger than 45 with acute COVID-19. The genes are TRBV29-1 and TRBJ2-5, with D perhaps matching TRBD1 (6 bases). The CDR3 spells CSVDRLQETQYF. CDR3 nucleotides: TGCAGCGTCGACAGGTTACAAGAGACCCAGTACTTC.